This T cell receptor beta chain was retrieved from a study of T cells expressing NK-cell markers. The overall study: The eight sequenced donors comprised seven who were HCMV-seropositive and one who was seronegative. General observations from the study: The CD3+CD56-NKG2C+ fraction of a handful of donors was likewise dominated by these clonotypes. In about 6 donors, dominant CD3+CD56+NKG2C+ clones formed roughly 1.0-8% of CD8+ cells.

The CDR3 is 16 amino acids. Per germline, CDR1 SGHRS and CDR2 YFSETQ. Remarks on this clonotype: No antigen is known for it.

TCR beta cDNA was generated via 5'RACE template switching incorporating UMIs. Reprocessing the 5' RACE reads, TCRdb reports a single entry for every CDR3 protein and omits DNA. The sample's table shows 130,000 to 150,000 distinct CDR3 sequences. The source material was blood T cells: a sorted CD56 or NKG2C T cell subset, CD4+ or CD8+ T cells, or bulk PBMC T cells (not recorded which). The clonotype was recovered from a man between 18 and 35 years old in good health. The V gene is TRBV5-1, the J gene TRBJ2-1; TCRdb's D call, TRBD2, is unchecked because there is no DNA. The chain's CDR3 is CASSLVQGVVGNEQFF.